This T cell receptor beta chain was identified in a study of monozygotic twins with inflammatory bowel disease. Each CDR3 protein gets one entry in TCRdb, which reprocessed the 5' RACE reads and gives no DNA. The table for this sample gives about 440,000 distinct CDR3 sequences. Note on this clonotype: Its antigen is unknown.

Regarding the study as a whole: Especially with disease activity, IBD patients had fewer clonotypes in common with others than healthy twins did. There was no way to distinguish the different T cell subtypes. Perhaps reflecting limited power, concordant and discordant twins did not differ in repertoire similarity.

The CDR3 has 14 amino acids. The germline gives CDR1 KGHDR, CDR2 SFDVKD. It was from whole blood, with no T cell sorting, that total RNA was isolated. This TCR was sampled from a human donor with ulcerative colitis or Crohn's disease, or a healthy co-twin of an affected twin (not recorded which). The sample consisted of blood. The rearrangement uses TRBV24-1 and TRBJ2-3. This chain's CDR3 is CATSDLNTPDTQYF.